This T cell receptor beta chain came from a study of spatial heterogeneity in lung cancer. As for the study in general: Detected sequences consistently included more beta-chain ones than alpha-chain ones. Correlation of TCR transcript counts in tumor regions with a T cell module score from matched bulk RNA-seq was strong.

Each CDR3 protein gets one entry after TCRdb re-called the 5' RACE reads with MiXCR. The repertoire holds about 27,000 distinct CDR3 sequences, with around 6.9% as singletons. This clonotype showed up many times. The antigen remains unidentified. Stated time point: sample taken at primary tumor resection. Donation came from 70 or so patients with untreated early-stage non-small cell lung cancer. Whole RNA was taken from tumor, nontumor lung or frozen PBMC; it was then sequenced unsorted. Study outcomes and limitations: Tracking of tumor mutation counts was seen in expanded intratumoral alpha and beta TCR counts.

The CDR3 totals 13 residues. V was cut by 3 bases and J by 4 bases, with 12 bases left in between. Germline CDR1 and CDR2: DFQATT and SNEGSKA (reference sequence). Here the sequenced sample was lung tumor tissue, taken at surgery. This receptor was taken from a male donor with early-stage non-small cell lung cancer. The genes are TRBV20-1 and TRBJ1-1, with D unresolved. CDR3 in DNA: TGCAGTGCTAGTGCCCGATGGGGCACTGAAGCTTTCTTT. Encoded protein: CSASARWGTEAFF.